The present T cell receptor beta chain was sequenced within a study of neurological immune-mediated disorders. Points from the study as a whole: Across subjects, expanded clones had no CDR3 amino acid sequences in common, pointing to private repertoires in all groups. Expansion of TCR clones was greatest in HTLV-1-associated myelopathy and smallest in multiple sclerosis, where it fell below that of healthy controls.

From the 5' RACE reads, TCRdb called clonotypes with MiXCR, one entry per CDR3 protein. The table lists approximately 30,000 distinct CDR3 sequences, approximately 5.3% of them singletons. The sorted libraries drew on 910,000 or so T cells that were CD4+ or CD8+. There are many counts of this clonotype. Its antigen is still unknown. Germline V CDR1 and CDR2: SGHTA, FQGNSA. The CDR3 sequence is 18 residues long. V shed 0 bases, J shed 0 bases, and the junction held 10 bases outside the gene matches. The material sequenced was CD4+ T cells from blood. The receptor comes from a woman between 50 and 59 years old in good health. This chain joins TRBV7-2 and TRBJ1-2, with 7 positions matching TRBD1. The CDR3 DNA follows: TGTGCCAGCAGCTTAGCACCGGGGCAGGGGGGGGCTAACTATGGCTACACCTTC. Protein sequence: CASSLAPGQGGANYGYTF.